These 24 T cell receptor beta chains originate from one sample sequenced in a study of cytomegalovirus exposure and HLA in healthy donors. Sequencing was performed with immunoSEQ multiplex PCR; in TCRdb, only in-frame clones are kept and a portion is missing. The table shows around 120,000 clones, with about 82% occurring only once. The sequenced sample was PBMCs. The source of these receptors is a man younger than 30 in good health and CMV-seronegative.

This chain joins TRBV2 and TRBJ2-5; no clear D. The CDR3 runs to 12 residues. V lost 4 bases, J lost 0 bases, and 3 bases lay in between. Germline lookup yields CDR1 SNHLY and CDR2 FYNNEI. The CDR3 sequence: CASSVDQETQYF. The CDR3 DNA reads as TGTGCCAGCAGTGTCGACCAAGAGACCCAGTACTTC.

This clone was counted a single time. The chain is built from TRBV9 and TRBJ1-2, with 9 nucleotides matching TRBD1. The V gene's germline CDR1 is SGDLS and CDR2 YYNGEE. The CDR3 is made up of 14 amino acids. The J segment lost 6 bases and the V segment lost 6 bases, leaving 9 bases of the junction unmatched. The CDR3, as DNA: TGTGCCAGCAAAACAGGGGGCGTAGGACATGGCTACACCTTC. It translates to CASKTGGVGHGYTF.

The chain recombines TRBV7-2 with TRBJ2-2; 7 bases match TRBD1. CDR3 length: 18 residues. V trimming: 2 bases; J trimming: 1 base; junction bases outside the gene matches: 10. CDR1 is SGHTA and CDR2 is FQGNSA in the germline V gene. CDR3 amino acids: CASSLLSLNRGNTGELFF. CDR3 nucleotides: TGTGCCAGCAGCTTACTCTCATTGAACAGGGGGAACACCGGGGAGCTGTTTTTT.

This chain connects TRBV19 to TRBJ2-7, with 11 nucleotides matching TRBD1. V lost 6 bases and J lost 4; bases outside the gene matches: 11. The CDR3 length is 16 residues. Germline V gene sequence: CDR1 LNHDA, CDR2 SQIVND (reference sequence). The CDR3 DNA reads as TGTGCCAGTAGCCCTCGGACAGGGGGCTATCATTACGAGCAGTACTTC. Its translation: CASSPRTGGYHYEQYF.

This clone came up once. The V and J genes are TRBV15 and TRBJ2-3, with TRBD2 as a possible D gene (5 bases). With 0 bases removed from V and 13 bases from J, the gap between germline ends came to 17 bases. The germline V gene has CDR1 LNHNV and CDR2 YYDKDF (reference sequence). The CDR3 extends over 14 amino acids. CDR3 sequence (DNA): TGTGCCACCAGCAGAGATTTTAGGGAGTCAAAGGAGTATTTT. Encoded protein: CATSRDFRESKEYF.

This sequence joins TRBV13 and TRBJ1-1, with D perhaps TRBD1 (6 bases). V was shortened by 5 bases and J by 0 bases, with 13 bases between the two germline ends. There are 15 residues in the CDR3. CDR1 PRHDT and CDR2 FYEKMQ come from the germline V gene (reference sequence). As DNA, the CDR3 is TGTGCCAGCAGCATCGGACAGATGATGAACACTGAAGCTTTCTTT. It translates to CASSIGQMMNTEAFF.

The chain couples TRBV9 to TRBJ2-1, with D maybe TRBD2 (6 bases). This CDR3 is built from 12 residues. Trimming cost V 7 bases and J 9 bases, with 14 bases left between them. Germline CDR1 SGDLS, CDR2 YYNGEE. The CDR3 region is CASAGGVGEQFF. CDR3 coding DNA: TGTGCCAGCGCCGGAGGGGTGGGTGAGCAGTTCTTC.

This clone appeared a few times. The chain employs TRBV6-1 and TRBJ1-5; 9 positions match TRBD1. With 4 bases clipped from V and 0 bases from J, the junction kept 4 bases outside the gene matches. This CDR3 spans 16 amino acids. Germline assignment: CDR1 MNHNS and CDR2 SASEGT. The CDR3, as DNA: TGTGCCAGCAGTGGACAGGGGGTCTTTAGCAATCAGCCCCAGCATTTT. It is translated as CASSGQGVFSNQPQHF.

The chain has TRBV7-2 and TRBJ2-3, with TRBD2 matching over 12 bases. With 5 bases clipped from V and 4 bases from J, the junction kept 4 bases outside the gene matches. This CDR3 is built from 15 residues. Germline-derived CDR1 and CDR2 are SGHTA and FQGNSA. The CDR3 loop reads CASSPTSGGADTQYF. The CDR3 DNA reads as TGTGCCAGCAGCCCGACTAGCGGGGGAGCAGATACGCAGTATTTT.

The chain combines TRBV10-3 with TRBJ2-3, with 7 bases lining up with TRBD2. Germline V gene sequence: CDR1 ENHRY, CDR2 SYGVKD. Trimming cost V 2 bases and J 5 bases; bases outside gene matches: 13. This CDR3 has 17 residues. CDR3 sequence: CAISEPHSSGEGDTQYF. The CDR3 nucleotides are TGTGCCATCAGTGAGCCTCATTCCAGCGGGGAAGGAGATACGCAGTATTTT.

The CDR3 region has the DNA TGTGCCAGCAGCTTTGATGGGACAGAGAATCAGCCCCAGCATTTT. Translated, it gives CASSFDGTENQPQHF. This chain links TRBV7-2 with TRBJ1-5; 7 bases match TRBD1. The CDR3 consists of 15 residues. V shed 3 bases, J shed 4 bases, and the junction held 6 bases outside the gene matches. Germline V CDR1 and CDR2: SGHTA, FQGNSA.

The gene calls are TRBV5-1 and TRBJ1-1, with TRBD1 as a possible D gene (5 bases). The CDR3 covers 12 residues. From germline, CDR1 is SGHRS and CDR2 YFSETQ. V was trimmed by 5 bases and J by 4 bases, leaving 9 bases between them. This CDR3 is CASRGGGTEAFF. In nucleotides, the CDR3 is TGCGCCAGCAGGGGGGGTGGCACTGAAGCTTTCTTT.

V and J are TRBV10-3 and TRBJ2-5; no clear D gene. Deletions cut 7 bases from V and 4 bases from J, with 7 bases between. This CDR3 comprises 11 residues. Germline V lookup: CDR1 ENHRY, CDR2 SYGVKD. In nucleotides, the CDR3 is TGTGCCATCATCGTCGGAGAGACCCAGTACTTC. Translated, it gives CAIIVGETQYF.

V is TRBV7-2 and J is TRBJ2-5; 10 bases map to TRBD1. The length of the CDR3 is 13 residues. V shed 6 bases, J shed 3 bases, and the junction held 1 base outside the gene matches. From germline, CDR1 is SGHTA and CDR2 FQGNSA. The CDR3 DNA follows: TGTGCCAGCAGGGGGACAGGGGAAGAGACCCAGTACTTC. Encoded protein: CASRGTGEETQYF.

This sequence joins TRBV15 and TRBJ1-1; D is uncertain. The length of the CDR3 is 13 residues. Germline CDR1 and CDR2: LNHNV and YYDKDF (reference sequence). V was clipped by 8 bases and J by 3 bases, with 13 bases between them. This CDR3 reads CATRYQAYTEAFF. DNA for the CDR3: TGTGCCACCCGTTATCAGGCTTACACTGAAGCTTTCTTT.

The chain joins TRBV5-4 to TRBJ2-2; TRBD1 might be the D (6 bases). Germline CDR1 is SGHNT and CDR2 is YYREEE (reference sequence). V lost 4 bases and J 1 base, leaving 8 bases between the germline ends. The CDR3 runs to 14 residues. CDR3: CASSQTGNTGELFF. The CDR3 nucleotides read TGTGCCAGCAGCCAGACAGGGAACACCGGGGAGCTGTTTTTT.

Concerning this clone: This specimen includes other DNA sequences encoding the same CDR3. The gene calls are TRBV7-9 and TRBJ2-7; 7 nucleotides match TRBD1. In germline, CDR1 is SEHNR, CDR2 FQNEAQ (reference sequence). CDR3 length equals 14 residues. V lost 1 base, J lost 2 bases, and 2 bases stayed unmatched. CDR3 DNA sequence: TGTGCCAGCAGCTTAGGAGGGGGCCCCTACGAGCAGTACTTC. Its translation is CASSLGGGPYEQYF.

This chain links TRBV7-9 with TRBJ2-7; 9 bases align to TRBD1. Trimming at V came to 2 bases and at J to 5 bases, leaving 4 bases not matched to a gene. The CDR3 is 14 residues long. Germline CDR1 SEHNR, CDR2 FQNEAQ (reference sequence). CDR3 nucleotides: TGTGCCAGCAGCTTATTACAGGGGGCCCACGAGCAGTACTTC. It encodes CASSLLQGAHEQYF.

The chain combines TRBV5-1 with TRBJ1-1; 9 nucleotides match TRBD1. The length of the CDR3 is 15 residues. V was clipped by 4 bases and J by 1 base; unmatched bases: 5. Germline CDR1 reads SGHRS; CDR2 reads YFSETQ. The DNA of the CDR3 is TGCGCCAGCAGCGTGACAGGGGGGCCGAACACTGAAGCTTTCTTT. Its translation: CASSVTGGPNTEAFF.

This sequence joins TRBV11-2 and TRBJ2-2; D ambiguous. V was clipped by 1 base and J by 6 bases, with 12 bases between them. This CDR3 has 15 residues. Germline lookup yields CDR1 SGHAT and CDR2 FQNNGV. The CDR3 loop is CASSLGLQPAGELFF. The CDR3 nucleotides are TGTGCCAGCAGCTTAGGTCTACAGCCCGCCGGGGAGCTGTTTTTT.

The chain combines TRBV5-4 with TRBJ1-3; possibly TRBD1 for D (6 bases). The CDR3 sequence is 15 residues long. Germline CDR1 reads SGHNT; CDR2 reads YYREEE (reference sequence). The V gene lost 4 bases and the J gene lost 0 bases, with 11 bases spanning the gap. The CDR3 spells CASSIQGLSGNTIYF. DNA for the CDR3: TGTGCCAGCAGCATACAGGGCCTCTCTGGAAACACCATATATTTT.

J is TRBJ1-2 and V is TRBV6-5, with a possible D match to TRBD1 (5 bases). V was cut by 7 bases and J by 0 bases, with 15 bases left in between. Germline V gene sequence: CDR1 MNHEY, CDR2 SVGAGI. CDR3 length equals 15 residues. For the CDR3, the DNA is TGTGCCAGCACCCGGGGGGTGGGGTCTAACTATGGCTACACCTTC. Encoded protein: CASTRGVGSNYGYTF.

The V call is TRBV12-5, the J call TRBJ1-4, with no clear D. This CDR3 has 14 amino acids. Trimming took 6 bases from V and 8 from J, leaving 16 bases between them. From germline, CDR1 is LGHNT and CDR2 FRNRAP. CDR3 loop: CASGYGLTAEKLFF. The CDR3 DNA follows: TGTGCTAGTGGCTATGGACTGACGGCAGAAAAACTGTTTTTT.

CDR3 residues: CAVRGTDYEQYF. In DNA form, the CDR3 reads TGTGCCGTTCGCGGGACGGACTACGAGCAGTACTTC. The V call is TRBV2, the J call TRBJ2-7, with D possibly matching TRBD2 (6 bases). CDR3 size: 12 residues. Germline assignment: CDR1 SNHLY and CDR2 FYNNEI. V was shortened by 11 bases and J by 3 bases, with 14 bases between the two germline ends.